This T cell receptor (beta chain) was observed in a study of blood T cell repertoires in COVID-19. Trimming cost V 8 bases and J 1 base, with 9 bases left between them. The CDR3 has 13 residues. In germline, CDR1 is SNHLY, CDR2 FYNNEI. This clone was detected only once. The repertoire was sequenced with immunoSEQ multiplex PCR; TCRdb's copy has only in-frame clones and lacks some. The sample has 95,000 to 100,000 clones, roughly 80% seen once. V gene TRBV2 combines with J gene TRBJ2-1; D gene uncertain. This TCR was recovered from an older woman with acute or convalescent COVID-19. The sample comprised peripheral blood. The CDR3 DNA sequence: TGTGCCAGCCAGCTAGAATCCTACAATGAGCAGTTCTTC. Encoded protein: CASQLESYNEQFF.